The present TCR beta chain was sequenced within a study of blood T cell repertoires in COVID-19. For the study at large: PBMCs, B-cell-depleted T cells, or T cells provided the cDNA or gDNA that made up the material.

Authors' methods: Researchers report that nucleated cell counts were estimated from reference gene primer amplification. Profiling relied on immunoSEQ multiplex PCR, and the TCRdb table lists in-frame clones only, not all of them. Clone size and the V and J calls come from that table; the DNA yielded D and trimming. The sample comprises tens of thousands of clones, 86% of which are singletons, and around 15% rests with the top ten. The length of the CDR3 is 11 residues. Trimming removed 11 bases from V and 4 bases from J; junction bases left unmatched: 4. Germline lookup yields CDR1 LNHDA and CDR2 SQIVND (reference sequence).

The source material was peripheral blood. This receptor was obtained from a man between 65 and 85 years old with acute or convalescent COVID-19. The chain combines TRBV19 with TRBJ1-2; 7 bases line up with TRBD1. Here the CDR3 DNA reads TGTGCCGCCCGGGACAGCTATGGCTACACCTTC. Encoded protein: CAARDSYGYTF.